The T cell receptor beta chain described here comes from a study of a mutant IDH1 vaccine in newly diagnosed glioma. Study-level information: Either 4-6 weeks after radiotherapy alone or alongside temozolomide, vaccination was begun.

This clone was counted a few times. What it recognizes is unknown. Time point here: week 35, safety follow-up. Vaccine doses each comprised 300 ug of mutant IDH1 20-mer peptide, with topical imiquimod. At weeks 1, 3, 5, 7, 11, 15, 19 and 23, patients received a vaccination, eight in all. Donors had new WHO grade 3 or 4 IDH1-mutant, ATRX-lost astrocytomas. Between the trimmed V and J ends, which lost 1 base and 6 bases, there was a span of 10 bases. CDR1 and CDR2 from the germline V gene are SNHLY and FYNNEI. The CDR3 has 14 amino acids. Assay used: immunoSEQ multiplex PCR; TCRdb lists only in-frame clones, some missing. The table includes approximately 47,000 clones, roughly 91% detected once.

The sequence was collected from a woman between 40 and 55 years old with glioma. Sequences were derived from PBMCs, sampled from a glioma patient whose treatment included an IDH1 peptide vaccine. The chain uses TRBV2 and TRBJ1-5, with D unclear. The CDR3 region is CASSEVGRSQPQHF. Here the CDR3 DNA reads TGTGCCAGCAGTGAAGTCGGGCGGTCTCAGCCCCAGCATTTT.